These 27 T cell receptor beta chains were sequenced from one sample in a study of tumor-infiltrating lymphocytes in primary liver carcinoma (dated 2017 in TCRdb). The sequencer was an Illumina HiSeq 2500. Starting from around 520 ng total RNA, TCRbeta-specific cDNA was produced by reverse transcription with a constant-region primer and ProtoScript II reverse transcriptase. The TCRbeta libraries were prepared through three rounds of nested multiplex PCR following a slightly modified ARM-PCR procedure. Multiplex TRBV1-TRBV30 forward primers and a Cbeta reverse primer were used in the first two PCR rounds, each of which was run for 9 to 11 cycles. TCRdb cleaned the public reads at Q25 with fastp, built clones with MiXCR and kept in-frame beta chains. Identical CDR3 proteins give one entry, which carries the most common genes and DNA. Across this sample there are about 320,000 distinct CDR3 sequences, with approximately 54% seen only once. The ten top clones hold 15% to 20% of the sample.

RNA from unsorted whole blood was extracted with TRIzol reagent, and germline DNA was obtained with the DNeasy Blood & Tissue kit. The source material was peripheral blood. These TCRs come from a woman under 40 with primary liver carcinoma and hepatitis B virus infection.

This clonotype has only a few counts. The chain joins TRBV7-9 to TRBJ1-2; D not resolved. Between the trimmed V and J ends, which lost 5 bases and 6 bases, there was a span of 16 bases. This CDR3 is 14 amino acids long. Germline V gene lookup returns CDR1 SEHNR and CDR2 FQNEAQ (reference sequence). CDR3 coding DNA: TGTGCCAGCAGCCGAACCGGCCGGGAGGATGGCTACACCTTC. Its translation: CASSRTGREDGYTF.

Of note for this clonotype: A junction boundary mismatches the germline segment, possibly from a read error. The chain employs TRBV6-6 and TRBJ2-7; 11 bases agree with TRBD2. This CDR3 is built from 14 residues. Germline V gene data show CDR1 as MNHNY and CDR2 as SVGAGI (reference sequence). The CDR3 DNA reads as TGTGACAGCATCCCGGGACTAGCGGCTTACGAGCAGCACTTC. Translated: CDSIPGLAAYEQHF.

This clonotype was counted at least ten times. CDR3 in DNA: TGTGCCAGCAGCTCCAATAACCAAGGAGATACGCAGTATTTT. Protein sequence: CASSSNNQGDTQYF. This rearrangement joins TRBV11-2 to TRBJ2-3, with D hard to call. V lost 4 bases and J 5 bases, leaving 13 bases between the germline ends. Germline CDR1 SGHAT, CDR2 FQNNGV. The CDR3 runs to 14 residues.

The rearrangement uses TRBV6-1 and TRBJ2-3; 7 bases are a match to TRBD2. The ends lost 6 bases at V and 5 bases at J; junction bases unmatched: 5. CDR1 is MNHNS, CDR2 SASEGT, per germline. The CDR3 has 13 amino acids. The CDR3: CASRVPSGDTQYF. The CDR3 DNA reads TGTGCCAGCAGGGTACCTAGCGGAGATACGCAGTATTTT.

About this clonotype: At one boundary the junction diverges from the germline segment, which might be a read error. The J gene is TRBJ2-2, the V gene TRBV7-9; 16 bases are shared with TRBD2. CDR1 and CDR2 from the germline V gene are SEHNR and FQNEAQ (reference sequence). The CDR3 sequence is 18 residues long. CDR3 sequence reads: CASNFGTSGRAGTGEQFF. The CDR3 DNA reads as TGTGCCAGCAACTTCGGGACTAGCGGGAGGGCCGGGACCGGGGAGCAGTTTTTT.

This clonotype was recorded at least ten times. This rearrangement joins TRBV4-2 to TRBJ1-1; weak D call: TRBD1 (6 bases). The length of the CDR3 is 18 residues. Trimming removed 0 bases from V and 5 bases from J, with 22 bases in between. The germline V gene has CDR1 LGHNA and CDR2 YNFKEQ. CDR3 nucleotide sequence: TGTGCCAGCAGCCAAGAAGGCCCGGGGGCAAGTCGGCGAACTGAAGCTTTCTTT. Amino acids: CASSQEGPGASRRTEAFF.

On this clonotype itself: A much larger clone lies a single base off, so this may be a read error. The CDR3 DNA is TGCAGCGTTTCTGGAAACTCCTACGAGCAGTACTTC. Its protein product is CSVSGNSYEQYF. The chain links TRBV29-1 to TRBJ2-7, with D unresolved. Trimming cost V 5 bases and J 0 bases, with 8 bases left between them. This CDR3 is built from 12 residues. Germline V gene data show CDR1 as SQVTM and CDR2 as ANQGSEA.

The gene calls are TRBV6-5 and TRBJ2-7; the D is unclear. Between the trimmed V and J ends, which lost 1 base and 3 bases, there was a span of 10 bases. Germline-derived CDR1 and CDR2 are MNHEY and SVGAGI. There are 14 residues in the CDR3. CDR3 region: CASSYFSRSYEQYF. For the CDR3, the DNA is TGTGCCAGCAGTTACTTTAGCAGGAGCTACGAGCAGTACTTC.

Notes on this clonotype: A clone one base away is much larger, so this may be a read error. V is TRBV6-1 and J is TRBJ2-7; the match to TRBD2 covers 7 bases. The CDR3 length is 14 residues. Germline assignment: CDR1 MNHNS and CDR2 SASEGT. The CDR3 bases are TGTGCCAGCACCCTCAAAGGACTAGACGACGAGCAGCACTTC. Protein product: CASTLKGLDDEQHF.

This clonotype showed up just a few times. The chain couples TRBV6-2 or TRBV6-3 to TRBJ2-1, with D perhaps being TRBD1 or TRBD2 (5 bases each). The CDR3 length is 14 residues. Trimming shortened V by 6 bases and J by 1 base, and 10 bases separated the two germline ends. CDR1 is MNHEY and CDR2 is SVGEGT in the germline V gene. The CDR3 loop reads CASRRDGSYNEQFF. DNA of the CDR3: TGTGCCAGCAGACGGGACGGTTCCTACAATGAGCAGTTCTTC.

As to this clonotype: No conserved phenylalanine or tryptophan ends this CDR3, so it is likely a read error. The CDR3 here is CASRDHAEDNVLTL. The CDR3 coding sequence is TGTGCCAGCAGGGACCATGCGGAGGACAACGTCCTGACTCTC. The chain employs TRBV5-5 and TRBJ2-6, with D perhaps matching TRBD2 (5 bases). The germline CDR1 and CDR2 sequences are SGHKS and YYEKEE (reference sequence). V lost 5 bases and J lost 9, with 15 bases in between. The CDR3 has 14 amino acids.

On this clonotype itself: This may arise from a read error, as a much more abundant clone is one base away. The chain recombines TRBV29-1 with TRBJ1-2; D is unresolved. From germline, CDR1 is SQVTM and CDR2 ANQGSEA. The CDR3 sequence is 12 residues long. The CDR3 protein is CSTYSGVGKYNF. CDR3 sequence (DNA): TGCAGCACCTATTCCGGAGTGGGGAAGTACAACTTC.

CDR3 DNA: TGCAGCGTACGGACTAGCGGGAGTAATGAGCAGTTCTTC. Its translation is CSVRTSGSNEQFF. The chain employs TRBV29-1 and TRBJ2-1; TRBD2 agrees at 13 bases. This CDR3 spans 13 amino acids. The trim removed 6 bases at V and 7 bases at J, leaving 3 bases unmatched. From germline, CDR1 is SQVTM and CDR2 ANQGSEA.

As regards this clonotype: This is likely a read error, given that the CDR3 carries no conserved phenylalanine or tryptophan at its end. The rearrangement joins TRBV12-3 or TRBV12-4 to TRBJ2-5; D may be TRBD2 (6 bases). This CDR3 has 13 residues. Here the CDR3 reads CVSSWDWTGTQYS. In nucleotides, the CDR3 is TGTGTCAGCAGCTGGGACTGGACCGGGACCCAGTACTCC.

Remarks on this clonotype: The junction differs from germline at one of its ends, possibly a read error. The J gene is TRBJ2-7, the V gene TRBV11-1; D not certain. Germline CDR1 reads SGHAT; CDR2 reads FQDESV (reference sequence). There are 14 residues in the CDR3. CDR3: CVSSFDQVGYEQYF. CDR3 nucleotides: TGTGTCAGCAGCTTTGATCAGGTAGGGTACGAGCAGTACTTC.

With respect to this clonotype: Given a much more abundant clone one base away, this may be a read error. J is TRBJ2-7 and V is TRBV4-1; possibly TRBD1 for D (5 bases). The CDR3 spans 12 residues. Germline values: CDR1 MGHRA, CDR2 YSYEKL. The DNA for the CDR3 is TGCACCAGCAGCCAAACAGGTTACGAGCAGTACTTC. It translates to CTSSQTGYEQYF.

With regard to this clonotype: A read error may account for a junction end that differs from germline. V is TRBV6-6 and J is TRBJ1-5; no firm D call. CDR1 and CDR2 (germline): MNHNY, SVGAGI (reference sequence). The CDR3 covers 13 residues. The CDR3 DNA reads as TGTGGCAGCAGTCAAGAAGACAAGCAGCCCCAGCATTTT. Its protein is CGSSQEDKQPQHF.

The chain has TRBV21-1 and TRBJ2-2; the D segment call TRBD1 is taken from the table without a DNA check. TRBV21-1 is classified as a pseudogene. This CDR3 comprises 16 residues. Here the CDR3 reads CASPKEDGTNTGELFF. In DNA form, the CDR3 reads TGTGCCAGCCCTAAGGAGGACGGGACCAACACCGGGGAGCTGTTTTTT.

The V gene is TRBV28, the J gene TRBJ2-2; D ambiguous. V was pared by 6 bases and J by 7 bases, with 15 bases between. The germline V gene has CDR1 MDHEN and CDR2 SYDVKM. This CDR3 comprises 14 residues. The CDR3 region is CASSSQSPDGELFF. CDR3 nucleotide sequence: TGTGCCAGCAGCTCGCAGTCCCCCGACGGGGAGCTGTTTTTT.

As for this clonotype: Given a much more abundant clone one base away, this may be a read error. The rearrangement links TRBV6-5 to TRBJ1-5; D call uncertain. Trimming left V 5 bases short and J 5 bases short, with 7 bases between. This CDR3 has 12 amino acids. Germline CDR1 is MNHEY and CDR2 is SVGAGI. The CDR3 DNA sequence: TGTGCCAGCAGTGGGATGGATCAGCCCCAGCATTTT. This encodes CASSGMDQPQHF.

Of note for this clonotype: A much larger clone lies a single base off, so this may be a read error. The chain recombines TRBV6-2 or TRBV6-3 with TRBJ2-1, with D unclear. Trimming took off 6 bases at V and 4 bases at J, with 4 bases between the two ends. The CDR3 consists of 11 residues. Germline CDR1 reads MNHEY; CDR2 reads SVGEGT. CDR3 in amino acids: CASSRYNEQFF. For the CDR3, the DNA is TGTGCCAGCAGCAGGTACAATGAGCAGTTCTTC.

The genes are TRBV28 and TRBJ2-4, with TRBD1 matching over 7 bases. The CDR3 has 17 residues. The V and J ends lost 5 bases and 0 bases, in that order; junction bases with no gene match: 10. Germline V lookup: CDR1 MDHEN, CDR2 SYDVKM. The CDR3, as DNA: TGTGCCAGCAGTGCCATCGGACAGGTTGGAGCCAAAAACATTCAGTACTTC. The encoded protein is CASSAIGQVGAKNIQYF. The complete variable domain, with remaining parts taken from reference TRBV28 and TRBJ2-4, reads DVKVTQSSRYLVKRTGEKVFLECVQDMDHENMFWYRQDPGLGLRLIYFSYDVKMKEKGDIPEGYSVSREKKERFSLILESASTNQTSMYLCASSAIGQVGAKNIQYFGAGTRLSVL.

This clonotype has just a few counts. V gene TRBV5-4 combines with J gene TRBJ2-3; D is uncertain. The germline V gene has CDR1 SGHNT and CDR2 YYREEE (reference sequence). The CDR3 extends over 14 amino acids. V lost 4 bases to trimming and J lost 0 bases, with 9 bases between them. CDR3 DNA sequence: TGTGCCAGCAGCCCAGAGACTAGCACAGATACGCAGTATTTT. Protein: CASSPETSTDTQYF.

Comments on this clonotype: A read error may explain this, as a much larger clone is one base away. The chain employs TRBV4-2 and TRBJ2-2; 8 nucleotides align to TRBD2. Germline V gene sequence: CDR1 LGHNA, CDR2 YNFKEQ. The CDR3 is 17 residues long. CDR3 sequence: CASSQEPSGRNTGEPFF. The CDR3 bases are TGTGCCAGCAGCCAAGAGCCTAGCGGGCGGAACACCGGGGAGCCGTTTTTT.

On this clonotype itself: The missing conserved phenylalanine or tryptophan at the end of this CDR3 makes a read error likely. The rearrangement joins TRBV6-2 or TRBV6-3 to TRBJ2-1, with 10 nucleotides matching TRBD1. Germline V CDR1 and CDR2: MNHEY, SVGEGT. Trimming took 2 bases from V and 3 from J; bases not matched to a gene: 4. The CDR3 extends over 16 amino acids. CDR3 nucleotide sequence: TGTGCCAGCAGTTACCCGGGACAGGGGTTCTACAATGAGCAGTTCCTC. It codes for CASSYPGQGFYNEQFL.

This clonotype was recorded at least ten times. CDR3 loop: CASSYILGGTEAFF. CDR3 in DNA: TGTGCCAGCAGTTACATCTTAGGGGGCACTGAAGCTTTCTTT. The rearrangement uses TRBV6-6 and TRBJ1-1, with TRBD1 as a possible D gene (6 bases). This CDR3 is built from 14 residues. Germline assignment: CDR1 MNHNY and CDR2 SVGAGI (reference sequence). The V and J ends lost 2 bases and 4 bases respectively, with 11 bases between them.

This clonotype came up many times. V usage is TRBV5-4 and J usage is TRBJ2-3; 7 bases line up with TRBD2. CDR3 length: 14 residues. Germline V gene sequence: CDR1 SGHNT, CDR2 YYREEE (reference sequence). J was trimmed by 4 bases and V by 2 bases; bases with no gene match: 4. For the CDR3, the DNA is TGTGCCAGCAGCTTTAAAGCGGGATCAGATACGCAGTATTTT. Protein sequence: CASSFKAGSDTQYF. Drawing the rest from reference TRBV5-4 and TRBJ2-3, the complete variable domain is ETGVTQSPTHLIKTRGQQVTLRCSSQSGHNTVSWYQQALGQGPQFIFQYYREEENGRGNFPPRFSGLQFPNYSSELNVNALELDDSALYLCASSFKAGSDTQYFGPGTRLTVL.